These 24 T cell receptor beta chains were all obtained from the same sample, sequenced in a study of T cell responses to AZD1222 COVID-19 vaccine. Assay: immunoSEQ multiplex PCR; the TCRdb copy retains only in-frame clones and omits some. Among fewer than 100,000 clones listed, more than 70% were seen once. The material sequenced was peripheral blood, taken on day 0 of AZD1222 vaccination. The receptors stem from an adult in good health.

The chain employs TRBV10-3 and TRBJ2-5; a weak D match, TRBD2 (6 bases). Trimming removed 2 bases at V and 6 bases at J, with 19 bases between. The CDR3 length is 16 residues. Per the germline V gene, CDR1 is ENHRY and CDR2 is SYGVKD. Here the CDR3 reads CAISEPSGGLTKTQYF. In DNA, the CDR3 is TGTGCCATCAGTGAGCCCAGTGGGGGGTTGACGAAGACCCAGTACTTC.

The rearrangement links TRBV6-5 to TRBJ1-1; D gene uncertain. The ends were cut back, 2 bases at V and 3 bases at J, with 10 bases in the middle. Germline CDR1 and CDR2: MNHEY and SVGAGI. The CDR3 is 14 amino acids. DNA for the CDR3: TGTGCCAGCAGTTACGTGGAACCTTACACTGAAGCTTTCTTT. Translating it yields CASSYVEPYTEAFF.

The rearrangement links TRBV28 to TRBJ2-1; D assignment may be TRBD1 or TRBD2 (6 bases each). Trimming took off 6 bases at V and 3 bases at J, with 12 bases between the two ends. The CDR3 covers 14 residues. Germline CDR1 MDHEN, CDR2 SYDVKM. Here the CDR3 reads CASSLGGNYNEQFF. CDR3 DNA sequence: TGTGCCAGCAGCCTAGGGGGGAACTACAATGAGCAGTTCTTC.

Of note for this clone: The junction does not match germline at one end; this may be a read error. DNA of the CDR3: TGTGCCAGCTCACCGAGGACTAACCAAGAGATCCAGTACTTC. Encoded protein: CASSPRTNQEIQYF. This chain uses TRBV18 with TRBJ2-5, with D maybe TRBD2 (6 bases). Germline loops: CDR1 KGHSH, CDR2 LQKENI. The CDR3 sequence is 14 residues long.

This clone came up a few times. This rearrangement joins TRBV25-1 to TRBJ1-1; D is possibly TRBD1 (5 bases). CDR3 length equals 15 residues. Germline V gives CDR1 MGHDK, CDR2 SYGVNS. The germline V and J ends were trimmed by 6 bases and 2 bases, with 16 bases remaining between them. The CDR3 protein is CASSRSTAPNTEAFF. In DNA, the CDR3 is TGTGCCAGCAGCCGATCGACAGCACCTAACACTGAAGCTTTCTTT.

J is TRBJ2-7 and V is TRBV12-3 or TRBV12-4; D gene unclear. CDR3 length: 13 amino acids. V dropped 6 bases and J dropped 1 base, with 10 bases sitting between them. The CDR3 spells CASSPGHSYEQYF. The CDR3, as DNA: TGTGCCAGCAGCCCGGGTCATTCCTACGAGCAGTACTTC.

The count of this clone is one. This chain links TRBV7-2 with TRBJ1-6, with D possibly TRBD1 on 6 matching bases. Trimming shortened V by 2 bases and J by 6 bases, and 11 bases separated the two germline ends. Germline CDR1 is SGHTA and CDR2 is FQGNSA. The CDR3 covers 15 residues. The chain's CDR3 is CASSLLQGGNSPLHF. CDR3 DNA sequence: TGTGCCAGCAGCTTACTACAGGGAGGTAATTCACCCCTCCACTTT.

The chain joins TRBV15 to TRBJ1-1; D gene uncertain. V dropped 1 base and J dropped 4 bases, with 16 bases sitting between them. The CDR3 runs 16 residues. In germline, CDR1 is LNHNV, CDR2 YYDKDF (reference sequence). The CDR3 DNA reads TGTGCCACCAGCAGAGGTTATTCGGAATGGGGCACTGAAGCTTTCTTT. Translating it yields CATSRGYSEWGTEAFF.

V is TRBV5-8 and J is TRBJ1-6, with TRBD1 as a possible D gene (5 bases). Germline V gene sequence: CDR1 SGHTS, CDR2 YDEGEE. V dropped 0 bases and J dropped 10 bases, with 14 bases sitting between them. The CDR3 is 15 residues long. This chain's CDR3 is CASSLAPGRGSPLHF. CDR3 in DNA: TGTGCCAGCAGCTTGGCCCCAGGGAGAGGCTCACCCCTCCACTTT. Using reference TRBV5-8 and TRBJ1-6 for the parts outside the CDR3, the full variable domain is EAGVTQSPTHLIKTRGQQATLRCSPISGHTSVYWYQQALGLGLQFLLWYDEGEERNRGNFPPRFSGRQFPNYSSELNVNALELEDSALYLCASSLAPGRGSPLHFGNGTRLTVT.

In this sample, this clone turned up a few times. V and J are TRBV10-3 and TRBJ1-2; tentative D call: TRBD1 (6 bases). Trimming pared 6 bases from V and 6 bases from J, leaving 14 bases between. Germline V gene sequence: CDR1 ENHRY, CDR2 SYGVKD. The CDR3 has 13 residues. The CDR3 nucleotides read TGTGCCATCAGAAAGGGGGAACGGGATGGCTACACCTTC. Translated, it gives CAIRKGERDGYTF.

This rearrangement joins TRBV19 to TRBJ2-7; D ambiguous. The ends were cut back, 5 bases at V and 6 bases at J, with 20 bases in the middle. CDR3 length: 15 residues. Germline V gene sequence: CDR1 LNHDA, CDR2 SQIVND (reference sequence). The CDR3 DNA reads as TGTGCCAGTAGTCCAGACATCCTCAGCCTCGCCGAGCAGTACTTC. Translating gives CASSPDILSLAEQYF. Using reference TRBV19 and TRBJ2-7 for the parts outside the CDR3, the full variable domain is DGGITQSPKYLFRKEGQNVTLSCEQNLNHDAMYWYRQDPGQGLRLIYYSQIVNDFQKGDIAEGYSVSREKKESFPLTVTSAQKNPTAFYLCASSPDILSLAEQYFGPGTRLTVT.

With regard to this clone: The sample contains more than one DNA sequence encoding this CDR3. The rearrangement joins TRBV7-2 to TRBJ1-2; TRBD1 matches at 10 bases. V was pared by 4 bases and J by 7 bases, with 3 bases of the junction left unmatched. CDR1 is SGHTA, CDR2 FQGNSA, per germline. The CDR3 has 13 residues. This CDR3 is CASSSGQGGGYTF. In nucleotides, the CDR3 is TGTGCCAGCAGCTCTGGACAGGGGGGTGGCTACACCTTC.

V and J are TRBV7-2 and TRBJ2-1; D not certain. From germline, CDR1 is SGHTA and CDR2 FQGNSA. The CDR3 spans 14 residues. Between the trimmed V and J ends, which lost 8 bases and 0 bases, there was a span of 11 bases. The CDR3 protein is CASRGAGSYNEQFF. The CDR3, as DNA: TGTGCCAGCCGCGGCGCAGGCTCCTACAATGAGCAGTTCTTC.

CDR3 sequence: CASLGLAAQETQYF. The DNA of the CDR3 is TGTGCCAGCTTGGGACTAGCGGCGCAAGAGACCCAGTACTTC. The V gene is TRBV2, the J gene TRBJ2-5; TRBD2 matches at 11 bases. Trimming at V came to 8 bases and at J to 2 bases, leaving 4 bases not matched to a gene. CDR3 length: 14 amino acids. Germline-derived CDR1 and CDR2 are SNHLY and FYNNEI.

This clone was recorded once. The rearrangement joins TRBV2 to TRBJ1-4; D is undetermined. CDR3 length equals 15 residues. Germline V gives CDR1 SNHLY, CDR2 FYNNEI. Deletions cut 6 bases from V and 0 bases from J, with 11 bases between. The chain's CDR3 is CASRSLVATNEKLFF. DNA for the CDR3: TGTGCCAGCAGGTCTCTAGTTGCAACTAATGAAAAACTGTTTTTT.

This chain connects TRBV7-2 to TRBJ2-3; D is perhaps TRBD1 (6 bases). V lost 3 bases to trimming and J lost 4 bases, with 11 bases between them. The CDR3 is 14 amino acids. The germline V gene has CDR1 SGHTA and CDR2 FQGNSA. The CDR3 DNA reads as TGTGCCAGCAGCTTGGACAGCCCTCCAGATACGCAGTATTTT. Translation: CASSLDSPPDTQYF.

The chain uses TRBV18 and TRBJ2-7; D may be TRBD1 or TRBD2 (5 bases each). The V end lost 6 bases, the J end lost 6 bases, and 12 bases lay between the germline ends. The CDR3 has 12 amino acids. Germline CDR1 is KGHSH and CDR2 is LQKENI. CDR3 sequence: CASSSGRFEQYF. CDR3 DNA: TGTGCCAGCTCCTCAGGGAGATTCGAGCAGTACTTC.

The chain links TRBV7-3 to TRBJ2-7; D is possibly TRBD2 (6 bases). CDR1 SGHTA and CDR2 FQGTGA come from the germline V gene. V lost 1 base and J 0 bases, leaving 10 bases between the germline ends. There are 15 residues in the CDR3. CDR3 DNA sequence: TGTGCCAGCAGCTTAAGCCACGGGAGCTCCTACGAGCAGTACTTC. Translated, it gives CASSLSHGSSYEQYF.

The chain combines TRBV6-2 or TRBV6-3 with TRBJ2-1; 9 bases agree with TRBD2. The germline V gene encodes CDR1 MNHEY and CDR2 SVGEGT. V lost 2 bases, J lost 3 bases, and 5 bases stayed unmatched. This CDR3 contains 16 residues. The CDR3 here is CASSYVGSGGYNEQFF. The CDR3 DNA sequence: TGTGCCAGCAGTTACGTGGGTAGCGGGGGCTACAATGAGCAGTTCTTC.

The V call is TRBV7-2, the J call TRBJ1-2, with 8 bases fitting TRBD1. Germline values: CDR1 SGHTA, CDR2 FQGNSA. The CDR3 runs 17 residues. The ends lost 5 bases at V and 6 bases at J; junction bases unmatched: 17. The CDR3 nucleotides read TGTGCCAGCAGCGAATACATACCCGGACAGGGCAAGGATGGCTACACCTTC. It codes for CASSEYIPGQGKDGYTF.

The gene calls are TRBV5-4 and TRBJ2-1; D not certain. The CDR3 is 14 amino acids. V was cut by 0 bases and J by 10 bases, with 14 bases left in between. Germline V lookup: CDR1 SGHNT, CDR2 YYREEE (reference sequence). This chain's CDR3 is CASSLGVSVPEQFF. The CDR3 DNA reads TGTGCCAGCAGCTTGGGGGTTAGTGTCCCCGAGCAGTTCTTC. The entire variable domain, with the rest obtained from reference TRBV5-4 and TRBJ2-1, is as follows: ETGVTQSPTHLIKTRGQQVTLRCSSQSGHNTVSWYQQALGQGPQFIFQYYREEENGRGNFPPRFSGLQFPNYSSELNVNALELDDSALYLCASSLGVSVPEQFFGPGTRLTVL.

This chain joins TRBV21-1 and TRBJ2-1; the table assigns TRBD2, which was not confirmed against the DNA. TRBV21-1 is a pseudogene segment. The CDR3 is 14 residues long. The CDR3 loop reads CASTRETNYNEQFF. CDR3 nucleotides: TGTGCCAGCACCCGGGAGACTAATTACAATGAGCAGTTCTTC.

The CDR3 is CASSVISRGSGANVLTF. The DNA of the CDR3 is TGTGCCAGCAGTGTTATATCCAGGGGATCTGGGGCCAACGTCCTGACTTTC. The chain joins TRBV6-1 to TRBJ2-6; the D gene is possibly TRBD1 (6 bases). Trimming took 4 bases from V and 1 from J, leaving 14 bases between them. CDR3 size: 17 residues. Germline CDR1 is MNHNS and CDR2 is SASEGT.

The rearrangement links TRBV6-5 to TRBJ2-1; 7 bases align to TRBD2. J gave up 6 bases and V 5 bases, and 4 bases lay outside the gene matches. Per the germline V gene, CDR1 is MNHEY and CDR2 is SVGAGI. CDR3 length: 13 residues. CDR3 sequence reads: CASSPTSRNEQFF. Here the CDR3 DNA reads TGTGCCAGCAGTCCGACTAGCCGCAATGAGCAGTTCTTC.